This entry concerns a single TCR beta chain. The repertoire was sequenced with immunoSEQ multiplex PCR; TCRdb's copy has only in-frame clones and lacks some. The top ten hold around 1% of the sample, which has approximately 93,000 clones, about 90% seen once. The data were obtained in a study of blood T cell repertoires in COVID-19. Germline CDR1 reads KGHSH; CDR2 reads LQKENI. CDR3 size: 14 residues. Trimming at V came to 6 bases and at J to 4 bases, leaving 6 bases not matched to a gene. V is TRBV18 and J is TRBJ2-5, with 9 bases fitting TRBD2. The source is a human donor in a cohort sampled during active COVID-19. Material for sequencing was peripheral blood. The CDR3 sequence: CASSRGTSRETQYF. The CDR3 DNA reads TGTGCCAGCTCCCGCGGGACTAGCAGAGAGACCCAGTACTTC.